The 8 T cell receptor beta chains below come from one sample, sequenced in a study of CXCR3-negative and CXCR3-positive naive CD8 T cells. All TRB cDNA libraries came from 5' RACE performed with UMI labels. TCRdb re-called the 5' RACE reads and catalogs CDR3 proteins one per entry, DNA excluded. The sample table includes some 130,000 distinct CDR3 sequences. The sample taken for sequencing was naive CXCR3- CD8+ T cells from blood. The sample's subset: CD45RO-CCR7+CD27+CD95- naive CD8+ T cells lacking CXCR3 (TNR3-). Every receptor here comes from a human donor in good health. Some clones in this sample may be carry-over from other donors' samples.

This chain joins TRBV6-5 and TRBJ1-2. Germline-derived CDR1 and CDR2 are MNHEY and SVGAGI. CDR3 length: 14 residues. The CDR3 loop reads CASSPIGSTYGYTF.

The CDR3 here is CASSYSGVGETQYF. J is TRBJ2-5 and V is TRBV6-5; lacking DNA, the TRBD1 call made by TCRdb goes unchecked. The germline V gene has CDR1 MNHEY and CDR2 SVGAGI. There are 14 residues in the CDR3.

This rearrangement joins TRBV6-5 to TRBJ2-1. CDR3 size: 15 residues. Germline CDR1 and CDR2: MNHEY and SVGAGI. The CDR3 here is CASSYMGTPSNEQFF.

The chain joins TRBV12-3 or TRBV12-4 to TRBJ2-1; TCRdb indicates TRBD1, and absent DNA this call remains unverified. The CDR3 is 14 amino acids. The CDR3 loop is CASSLPRGDNEQFF.

The chain uses TRBV6-6 and TRBJ2-7. Germline loops: CDR1 MNHNY, CDR2 SVGAGI (reference sequence). This CDR3 region has 14 residues. This CDR3 is CASSYAIQGYEQYF.

The V call is TRBV28, the J call TRBJ2-5; the TCRdb call, TRBD1, lacks DNA for checking. This CDR3 contains 12 residues. CDR1 and CDR2 (germline): MDHEN, SYDVKM. The CDR3 loop is CASLGGQETQYF.

This sequence joins TRBV5-1 and TRBJ2-7; TCRdb indicates TRBD2, and absent DNA this call remains unverified. Germline values: CDR1 SGHRS, CDR2 YFSETQ. CDR3 length equals 14 residues. This CDR3 is CASSLEGPSYEQYF. Filled out from reference TRBV5-1 and TRBJ2-7, the complete variable domain reads KAGVTQTPRYLIKTRGQQVTLSCSPISGHRSVSWYQQTPGQGLQFLFEYFSETQRNKGNFPGRFSGRQFSNSRSEMNVSTLELGDSALYLCASSLEGPSYEQYFGPGTRLTVT.

The V call is TRBV4-1, the J call TRBJ2-7. Germline-derived CDR1 and CDR2 are MGHRA and YSYEKL. The CDR3 is made up of 13 amino acids. CDR3 sequence reads: CASSQGYTYEQYF.